The 25 T cell receptor beta chains listed next were all sequenced from one sample in a study of blood T cell repertoires in COVID-19. Profiling relied on immunoSEQ multiplex PCR, and the TCRdb table lists in-frame clones only, not all of them. Of fewer than 300,000 clones listed, 88% are singletons. The sample taken for sequencing was PBMCs or T cells enriched from blood (not recorded which). These receptor sequences come from a woman aged 40 to 55 with acute COVID-19.

A note on this clone: The sample contains more than one DNA sequence encoding this CDR3. The chain has TRBV7-9 and TRBJ1-1; 7 bases line up with TRBD1. The CDR3 has 15 amino acids. Germline V gene data show CDR1 as SEHNR and CDR2 as FQNEAQ (reference sequence). V lost 5 bases, J lost 1 base, and 7 bases stayed unmatched. The CDR3 sequence: CASSPRGQPNTEAFF. The CDR3 DNA is TGTGCCAGCAGCCCCCGGGGACAGCCGAACACTGAAGCTTTCTTT.

V is TRBV7-9 and J is TRBJ1-1; the D is unclear. The CDR3 contains 11 residues. Germline loops: CDR1 SEHNR, CDR2 FQNEAQ (reference sequence). V was cut by 2 bases and J by 8 bases, with 6 bases left in between. The DNA of the CDR3 is TGTGCCAGCAGCTTACATCCAGAAGCTTTCTTT. It translates to CASSLHPEAFF.

This chain uses TRBV4-1 with TRBJ2-5, with D unclear. This CDR3 has 16 amino acids. Germline V gives CDR1 MGHRA, CDR2 YSYEKL. V dropped 0 bases and J dropped 2 bases, with 13 bases sitting between them. CDR3 protein: CASSQDLIAAQETQYF. The CDR3, as DNA: TGCGCCAGCAGCCAAGATCTAATTGCGGCTCAAGAGACCCAGTACTTC.

The V gene is TRBV5-5, the J gene TRBJ1-3; 9 bases agree with TRBD1. Germline V gene sequence: CDR1 SGHKS, CDR2 YYEKEE (reference sequence). This CDR3 spans 20 amino acids. J lost 0 bases, V lost 4 bases, and 17 bases had no gene match. The CDR3 protein is CASSRRGGTGTLTSGNTIYF. CDR3 in DNA: TGTGCCAGCAGCCGGAGGGGTGGGACAGGGACCTTAACCTCTGGAAACACCATATATTTT.

The chain has TRBV10-3 and TRBJ1-5; TRBD1 matches at 9 bases. Germline V gene sequence: CDR1 ENHRY, CDR2 SYGVKD. Trimming cost V 10 bases and J 5 bases; bases outside gene matches: 15. The CDR3 runs 16 residues. As DNA, the CDR3 is TGTGCCAGCAGCAGCGACAGGGGGTCTGGTTATCAGCCCCAGCATTTT. Protein sequence: CASSSDRGSGYQPQHF.

This clone was counted between two and nine times. J is TRBJ1-4 and V is TRBV2; 8 nucleotides agree with TRBD1. The CDR3 is 19 residues long. Trimming took 2 bases from V and 3 from J; bases not matched to a gene: 14. Per the germline V gene, CDR1 is SNHLY and CDR2 is FYNNEI. The CDR3 loop reads CASSENSDRGFAANEKLFF. In nucleotides, the CDR3 is TGTGCCAGCAGTGAAAATTCCGACAGGGGCTTTGCGGCTAATGAAAAACTGTTTTTT.

This chain connects TRBV16 to TRBJ2-1; D gene unclear. Looked up from germline, CDR1 is KGHSY and CDR2 is FQNENV. V dropped 9 bases and J dropped 0 bases, with 15 bases sitting between them. The CDR3 sequence is 15 residues long. In nucleotides, the CDR3 is TGTGCCAGTGAACGAAGGCAGGTCTCCTACAATGAGCAGTTCTTC. As protein: CASERRQVSYNEQFF. Looking up the rest from reference TRBV16 and TRBJ2-1 gives the full variable domain: GEEVAQTPKHLVRGEGQKAKLYCAPIKGHSYVFWYQQVLKNEFKFLISFQNENVFDETGMPKERFSAKCLPNSPCSLEIQATKLEDSAVYFCASERRQVSYNEQFFGPGTRLTVL.

V is TRBV4-1 and J is TRBJ1-1; TRBD1 agrees at 7 bases. Germline V lookup: CDR1 MGHRA, CDR2 YSYEKL. The ends lost 2 bases at V and 4 bases at J; junction bases unmatched: 10. This CDR3 has 16 amino acids. The CDR3: CASSQPTGQMGTEAFF. The CDR3 DNA reads as TGCGCCAGCAGCCAACCGACGGGACAGATGGGCACTGAAGCTTTCTTT.

The chain is built from TRBV5-1 and TRBJ1-4, with TRBD1 as a possible D gene (5 bases). The germline V gene encodes CDR1 SGHRS and CDR2 YFSETQ. The CDR3 runs to 15 residues. V gave up 1 base and J gave up 7 bases, with 14 bases separating them. CDR3 coding DNA: TGCGCCAGCAGCTTGACCGGGGACGGGAGTGAAAAACTGTTTTTT. This gives the protein CASSLTGDGSEKLFF.

This chain joins TRBV10-3 and TRBJ2-7, with 8 positions matching TRBD1. The CDR3 is 17 residues long. Trimming at V came to 6 bases and at J to 1 base, leaving 14 bases not matched to a gene. The germline gives CDR1 ENHRY, CDR2 SYGVKD. CDR3 residues: CAISGTGRTIKSYEQYF. The CDR3, as DNA: TGTGCCATCAGCGGGACAGGTCGAACTATCAAATCCTACGAGCAGTACTTC.

This sequence joins TRBV10-3 and TRBJ2-1; 13 positions agree with TRBD2. Trimming at V came to 3 bases and at J to 1 base, leaving 12 bases not matched to a gene. The CDR3 length is 20 residues. Per the germline V gene, CDR1 is ENHRY and CDR2 is SYGVKD. CDR3 loop: CAISEGLAGVLPGSYNEQFF. CDR3 in DNA: TGTGCCATCAGTGAAGGACTAGCGGGAGTCCTCCCGGGGTCCTACAATGAGCAGTTCTTC.

The rearrangement joins TRBV12-3 or TRBV12-4 to TRBJ1-2; D is unresolved. The CDR3 is 12 residues long. V lost 7 bases, J lost 7 bases, and 13 bases lay in between. As DNA, the CDR3 is TGTGCCAGCACCCCCTTAGCCGCTGGCTACACCTTC. Residues: CASTPLAAGYTF.

The chain is built from TRBV3-1 (or the pseudogene TRBV3-2) and TRBJ2-4, with D possibly being TRBD2 (5 bases). Between the trimmed V and J ends, which lost 4 bases and 1 base, there was a span of 11 bases. This CDR3 contains 15 residues. Germline V lookup: CDR1 LGHDT, CDR2 YNNKEL (reference sequence). Here the CDR3 reads CASSPQRLAKNIQYF. CDR3 DNA sequence: TGTGCCAGCAGCCCCCAGCGGTTGGCCAAAAACATTCAGTACTTC.

The chain combines TRBV5-4 with TRBJ2-3; 11 bases match TRBD1. The CDR3 length is 16 residues. The germline gives CDR1 SGHNT, CDR2 YYREEE (reference sequence). The V and J ends lost 1 base and 5 bases, in that order; junction bases with no gene match: 6. The chain's CDR3 is CASSLWTGGMGDTQYF. CDR3 nucleotide sequence: TGTGCCAGCAGCTTGTGGACAGGGGGCATGGGAGATACGCAGTATTTT.

J is TRBJ2-1 and V is TRBV27; D possibly corresponds to TRBD2 (6 bases). The CDR3 loop spans 13 amino acids. The germline V and J ends were trimmed by 6 bases and 7 bases, with 13 bases remaining between them. Germline CDR1 is MNHEY and CDR2 is SMNVEV (reference sequence). CDR3 DNA: TGTGCCAGCAGCCCCGGGAGTTTGAATGAGCAGTTCTTC. Its protein is CASSPGSLNEQFF.

V and J are TRBV24-1 and TRBJ2-5; tentative D call: TRBD1 (6 bases). V was trimmed by 7 bases and J by 1 base, leaving 9 bases between them. The CDR3 is 13 residues long. Germline lookup yields CDR1 KGHDR and CDR2 SFDVKD. The CDR3 DNA is TGTGCCACCAGAGGGGACATCCAAGAGACCCAGTACTTC. Its protein product is CATRGDIQETQYF.

The chain employs TRBV12-5 and TRBJ1-1; 8 bases match TRBD1. Germline loops: CDR1 LGHNT, CDR2 FRNRAP. With 8 bases clipped from V and 3 bases from J, the junction kept 5 bases outside the gene matches. This CDR3 has 13 residues. In DNA, the CDR3 is TGTGCTAGTTCCCTGACAGGGGACACTGAAGCTTTCTTT. Protein: CASSLTGDTEAFF.

This rearrangement joins TRBV13 to TRBJ1-6; tentative D call: TRBD1 (6 bases). The V gene's germline CDR1 is PRHDT and CDR2 FYEKMQ (reference sequence). This CDR3 region has 16 residues. The V gene lost 5 bases and the J gene lost 5 bases, with 16 bases spanning the gap. The CDR3 region is CASSDNTGMDNSPLHF. The CDR3 nucleotides are TGTGCCAGCAGCGACAACACAGGGATGGATAATTCACCCCTCCACTTT.

V and J are TRBV6-4 and TRBJ2-3; the match to TRBD1 covers 8 bases. J lost 0 bases, V lost 5 bases, and 1 base had no gene match. This CDR3 has 14 residues. Germline values: CDR1 MRHNA, CDR2 SNTAGT. The CDR3 protein is CASSRQGSTDTQYF. DNA for the CDR3: TGTGCCAGCAGTAGACAGGGGAGCACAGATACGCAGTATTTT.

The chain uses TRBV19 and TRBJ2-3, with D possibly being TRBD1 (6 bases). CDR1 and CDR2 from the germline V gene are LNHDA and SQIVND (reference sequence). This CDR3 is built from 14 residues. V was shortened by 10 bases and J by 2 bases, with 16 bases between the two germline ends. For the CDR3, the DNA is TGTGCCACTGGGGTAACAGGGACCACAGATACGCAGTATTTT. Protein product: CATGVTGTTDTQYF.

CDR3 bases: TGTGCCACCAGTGAAAACACTAGAGGCGGGGATACGCAGTATTTT. It specifies CATSENTRGGDTQYF. V usage is TRBV24-1 and J usage is TRBJ2-3, with D perhaps matching TRBD2 (5 bases). The CDR3 runs 15 residues. Germline CDR1 reads KGHDR; CDR2 reads SFDVKD. V lost 4 bases and J lost 6, with 16 bases in between.

The CDR3 region has the DNA TGTGCCAGCAGGCTACAGGGTTATGGCTACACCTTC. Translation: CASRLQGYGYTF. The chain employs TRBV28 and TRBJ1-2; possible D gene TRBD1, 6 bases. The CDR3 has 12 residues. Germline assignment: CDR1 MDHEN and CDR2 SYDVKM. V lost 6 bases to trimming and J lost 5 bases, with 10 bases between them.

There are a few counts of this clone. The rearrangement uses TRBV6-5 and TRBJ1-2; D may be TRBD1 (6 bases). V lost 2 bases, J lost 4 bases, and 8 bases lay in between. In germline, CDR1 is MNHEY, CDR2 SVGAGI. The CDR3 length is 13 residues. In nucleotides, the CDR3 is TGTGCCAGCAGTTACGACAGGAGCTATGGCTACACCTTC. It translates to CASSYDRSYGYTF.

The rearrangement joins TRBV3-1 (or the pseudogene TRBV3-2) to TRBJ2-1; D is uncertain. From germline, CDR1 is LGHDT and CDR2 YNNKEL (reference sequence). CDR3 length: 12 residues. Trimming pared 4 bases from V and 9 bases from J, leaving 10 bases between. As DNA, the CDR3 is TGTGCCAGCAGCCTTCTAGTCAGTGAGCAGTTCTTC. Its translation: CASSLLVSEQFF.

The chain couples TRBV7-9 to TRBJ2-3; 8 bases line up with TRBD2. The V and J ends lost 10 bases and 0 bases, in that order; junction bases with no gene match: 15. Germline V CDR1 and CDR2: SEHNR, FQNEAQ (reference sequence). This CDR3 comprises 17 residues. CDR3 amino acids: CATNHPGGESSTDTQYF. CDR3 nucleotides: TGTGCCACTAACCACCCCGGGGGGGAGAGTAGCACAGATACGCAGTATTTT.